This entry features one T cell receptor beta chain sequence. The sample comes from a study of blood T cell repertoires in COVID-19. Generated by immunoSEQ multiplex PCR, the TCRdb table keeps only in-frame clones and is missing some. The data show roughly 42,000 clones, with around nine tenths seen just once and 0.37% held by the top ten. The CDR3 covers 14 residues. Trimming left V 6 bases short and J 0 bases short, with 11 bases between. Germline assignment: CDR1 LNHDA and CDR2 SQIVND (reference sequence). The V call is TRBV19, the J call TRBJ1-2; no firm D call. Sequencing was done on a sample of peripheral blood. The sequence was obtained from a man aged 45-60 years with COVID-19, enrolled during active disease. CDR3 bases: TGTGCCAGTAGCCCCTGGGGAGCTAACTATGGCTACACCTTC. Amino acids: CASSPWGANYGYTF.